Below, one T cell receptor beta chain is given with its context. Its cognate antigen is unknown. Libraries of TCR beta came from quantitative 5'-RACE with molecular barcodes. TCRdb redid the calling of the 5' RACE reads with MiXCR, one entry per CDR3 protein. Of about 420,000 distinct CDR3 sequences listed, approximately 20% are singletons. This CDR3 is 14 amino acids long. The germline V and J ends were trimmed by 4 bases and 4 bases, with 13 bases remaining between them. Per the germline V gene, CDR1 is SEHNR and CDR2 is FQNEAQ (reference sequence). The data are from a study of CD8 T cells in ankylosing spondylitis. Notes on the study in general: With a CD8+ phenotype, disease-linked clones were relatively rare in peripheral blood. Characteristic, it appeared, of ankylosing spondylitis blood was a TCR beta motif of seven or eight highly homologous variants.

The V call is TRBV7-9, the J call TRBJ2-5; D possibly corresponds to TRBD2 (5 bases). This TCR derives from a male donor with ankylosing spondylitis. The source material was blood, either unsorted or a sorted T cell fraction (not recorded which). Here the CDR3 DNA reads TGTGCCAGCAGCTCAGAGGGCCGGGGAGAGACCCAGTACTTC. Its protein product is CASSSEGRGETQYF.